This T cell receptor (beta chain) was identified in a study of blood T cell repertoires in COVID-19. Original handling: Estimation of nucleated cell counts relied on the amplification of reference gene primers. Profiled with immunoSEQ multiplex PCR; TCRdb holds only in-frame clones, not every one. V, J and clone size are taken as reported in that table, and D and trimming were inferred from the DNA itself. The profile shows about 70,000 clones, about 81% of them singletons. This CDR3 is built from 16 residues. V lost 4 bases to trimming and J lost 1 base, with 16 bases between them. Germline V gives CDR1 SGHRS, CDR2 YFSETQ.

This TCR was sampled from an elderly man with acute or convalescent COVID-19. The specimen sequenced was peripheral blood. V usage is TRBV5-1 and J usage is TRBJ2-3; maybe TRBD1 (6 bases). CDR3 loop: CASSGTGRRGTDTQYF. In nucleotides, the CDR3 is TGCGCCAGCAGCGGCACAGGGAGACGGGGCACAGATACGCAGTATTTT.